This T cell receptor (beta chain) was obtained from a study of spatial heterogeneity in lung cancer. For the study at large: Beta-chain sequences were consistently detected more often than alpha-chain sequences.

All TCR cDNA molecules were individually tagged with a unique molecular identifier. Each CDR3 protein gets one entry after TCRdb re-called the 5' RACE reads with MiXCR. Among 7,200 or so distinct CDR3 sequences listed, 3% to 5% were seen once. Stated time point: sample taken at primary tumor resection. Tumor, nontumor lung or frozen PBMC supplied whole RNA that was sequenced unsorted. Donation came from about 72 patients with untreated early-stage non-small cell lung cancer. CDR1 is SQVTM, CDR2 ANQGSEA, per germline. The CDR3 totals 13 residues. Trimming shortened V by 5 bases and J by 2 bases, and 13 bases separated the two germline ends. This clonotype is termed medium-sized.

This material consisted of normal lung tissue next to the tumor, taken at surgery. The clonotype was recovered from a female donor with early-stage non-small cell lung cancer. V usage is TRBV29-1 and J usage is TRBJ2-7; D may be TRBD1 (6 bases). This CDR3 reads CSVTLTGPYEQYF. The CDR3, as DNA: TGCAGCGTTACCCTGACAGGACCCTACGAGCAGTACTTC.